The 13 T cell receptor beta chains below were found in one sample sequenced in a study of T cells in Graves' hyperthyroidism and ophthalmopathy (dated 2019 in TCRdb). Library preparation was by multiplex PCR. The data were produced on an Illumina HiSeq 2000. TCR beta CDR3 regions were amplified from RNA transcripts. A first-round RT-PCR of the TCR CDR3 used the HTBI primer set with the Qiagen OneStep RT-PCR kit. The raw public data were reprocessed by TCRdb itself: fastp quality trimming at Q25, MiXCR clonotype calling, in-frame beta chains only. Each entry is one CDR3 protein sequence, shown with its most common DNA and genes. In this sample the table shows 300,000 or so distinct CDR3 sequences, 15% to 20% of which occur a single time. Approximately 49% of the sample rests with the top ten. The specimen sequenced was blood. The receptors originated from a woman in her fifties or sixties with Graves' hyperthyroidism.

The chain carries TRBV9 and TRBJ2-3; D may be TRBD2 (7 bases). Germline CDR1 SGDLS, CDR2 YYNGEE. With 0 bases removed from V and 2 bases from J, the gap between germline ends came to 13 bases. The length of the CDR3 is 16 residues. CDR3 loop: CASSVDGGAHTDTQYF. In DNA, the CDR3 is TGTGCCAGCAGCGTAGATGGGGGGGCTCACACAGATACGCAGTATTTT.

V and J are TRBV3-1 and TRBJ2-1; no reliable D call. The ends were cut back, 2 bases at V and 5 bases at J, with 7 bases in the middle. CDR1 LGHDT and CDR2 YNNKEL come from the germline V gene (reference sequence). There are 13 residues in the CDR3. The CDR3, as DNA: TGTGCCAGCAGCCAACCCTCTAACAATGAGCAGTTCTTC. Its protein product is CASSQPSNNEQFF.

This clonotype was detected ten times or more. The chain employs TRBV6-1 and TRBJ1-1, with no clear D. The germline CDR1 and CDR2 sequences are MNHNS and SASEGT. The CDR3 covers 13 residues. Trimming cost V 5 bases and J 8 bases, with 15 bases left between them. The chain's CDR3 is CASSPTLSLEAFF. The DNA of the CDR3 is TGTGCCAGCAGTCCCACCCTCAGCTTAGAAGCTTTCTTT.

In its sample, this clonotype was seen a few times. This rearrangement joins TRBV7-2 to TRBJ2-5; 7 nucleotides agree with TRBD2. Germline V gene sequence: CDR1 SGHTA, CDR2 FQGNSA. V shed 5 bases, J shed 5 bases, and the junction held 11 bases outside the gene matches. The CDR3 spans 15 residues. The CDR3 region is CASSPRTRVSETQYF. The CDR3, as DNA: TGTGCCAGCAGCCCCCGGACTAGAGTCTCTGAGACCCAGTACTTC.

There are a few counts of this clonotype. The gene calls are TRBV7-9 and TRBJ2-6, with D perhaps TRBD1 (6 bases). V shed 1 base and J shed 0 bases, with 13 bases lying between them. Germline V gives CDR1 SEHNR, CDR2 FQNEAQ (reference sequence). The CDR3 runs 18 residues. CDR3 in amino acids: CASSLEWTEPSGANVLTF. The CDR3 region has the DNA TGTGCCAGCAGCTTAGAGTGGACAGAGCCCTCTGGGGCCAACGTCCTGACTTTC.

The rearrangement links TRBV6-1 to TRBJ1-1, with D perhaps matching TRBD1 (6 bases). With 7 bases removed from V and 4 bases from J, the gap between germline ends came to 13 bases. The V gene's germline CDR1 is MNHNS and CDR2 SASEGT. The CDR3 is 13 amino acids. The CDR3 DNA follows: TGTGCCAGCAACGGCAGGGGAGGCACTGAAGCTTTCTTT. Encoded protein: CASNGRGGTEAFF.

The V and J genes are TRBV11-1 and TRBJ1-1; D may be TRBD1 (5 bases). The CDR3 is 15 residues long. Looked up from germline, CDR1 is SGHAT and CDR2 is FQDESV (reference sequence). V lost 7 bases to trimming and J lost 0 bases, with 15 bases between them. CDR3 nucleotide sequence: TGTGCCAGCAACCGGGACGCCTACATGAACACTGAAGCTTTCTTT. It is translated as CASNRDAYMNTEAFF.

This clonotype has a count of ten or more. V gene TRBV27 combines with J gene TRBJ2-1; 9 bases line up with TRBD1. The CDR3 sequence is 15 residues long. CDR1 is MNHEY and CDR2 is SMNVEV in the germline V gene (reference sequence). J gave up 7 bases and V 5 bases, and 9 bases lay outside the gene matches. CDR3 region: CASSTSGTGWNEQFF. In DNA, the CDR3 is TGTGCCAGCAGTACCTCCGGGACAGGGTGGAATGAGCAGTTCTTC.

V usage is TRBV24-1 and J usage is TRBJ2-5, with 8 bases aligning to TRBD1. CDR1 and CDR2 from the germline V gene are KGHDR and SFDVKD. This CDR3 is built from 12 residues. V was pared by 12 bases and J by 4 bases, with 6 bases of the junction left unmatched. CDR3 sequence (DNA): TGTGCCGTGGGACAGGTGGGAGAGACCCAGTACTTC. Residues: CAVGQVGETQYF.

On this clonotype: A much larger clonotype is one base distant, so this may be a read error. The chain has TRBV6-1 and TRBJ1-5; 7 bases align to TRBD1. The junction had 2 bases not matched to a gene; V was cut back by 4 bases and J by 5 bases. The germline gives CDR1 MNHNS, CDR2 SASEGT. This CDR3 is built from 13 residues. The CDR3 spells CASSGQGYQPQHF. The CDR3 DNA sequence: TGTGCCAGCAGTGGACAGGGTTATCAGCCCCAGCATTTT.

This clonotype appeared many times. The rearrangement links TRBV27 to TRBJ2-7; TRBD2 is a possible D gene (5 bases). Per the germline V gene, CDR1 is MNHEY and CDR2 is SMNVEV (reference sequence). The CDR3 consists of 18 residues. V lost 6 bases to trimming and J lost 0 bases, with 24 bases between them. CDR3 in DNA: TGTGCCAGCAGACTTACGCACATATTCAGGAGGAGCTCCTACGAGCAGTACGTC. Protein: CASRLTHIFRRSSYEQYV.

A word on this clonotype: Possible read error: a much larger clone is one base away. The chain joins TRBV12-3 or TRBV12-4 to TRBJ2-3; no definite D call. V was pared by 2 bases and J by 4 bases, with 7 bases between. The CDR3 covers 13 residues. The CDR3 DNA follows: TGTGCCAGCAGTTTATCGACTCCAGATACGCAGTATTTT. Protein sequence: CASSLSTPDTQYF.

The V call is TRBV27, the J call TRBJ2-3, with D possibly TRBD2 on 6 matching bases. CDR3 length equals 15 residues. V lost 3 bases and J 0 bases, leaving 10 bases between the germline ends. The germline CDR1 and CDR2 sequences are MNHEY and SMNVEV (reference sequence). CDR3 DNA sequence: TGTGCCAGCAGTTTGGACTACACTAGCACAGATACGCAGTATTTT. As protein: CASSLDYTSTDTQYF.